This TCR beta chain was profiled in a study of beta chain features in type 1 diabetes (dated by TCRdb to between 2017 and 2018). Broadly, across the study: Patients and healthy donors did not differ in mean age, gender distribution, total cell number or subset yield. A total of 100 million to 110 million sorted cells were examined across all samples, and a strong correlation was observed between cell number per subset and RNA yield. Whereas all 30 or so donors provided naive and central memory subsets, regulatory and stem cell-like memory subsets were isolated from just 8 patients and about 8 healthy donors. In the study, TCRB repertoires of sorted circulating CD4+ T cell subsets from recently diagnosed type 1 diabetes patients were compared with those of matched healthy donors.

In its sample, this clone was seen a few times. Its specific antigen is unknown. One base away there is no much larger clone; base qualities are not given. The entire isolated RNA was reverse transcribed using the High Capacity cDNA Reverse Transcription Kit, and thus expressed TCRB transcripts were sequenced. Deep immunoSEQ sequencing was applied to naive, central memory and regulatory T cell samples, giving an average of approximately 4 million total reads per sample. Sorted cells were lysed in RLT buffer, and RNA was extracted using DNase-treated RNeasy Micro or Mini kits according to cell number. Each cell subset was processed separately to prevent cross-contamination, with patient and healthy donor samples processed together. Using the immunoSEQ multiplex PCR, TCRB sequences were amplified from cDNA into 87-bp fragments spanning the CDR3 region. Sequencing of the amplicons was performed on the Illumina HiSeq platform. On the study's bioinformatics: Synthetic template baselines were used to correct PCR bias computationally, reads within Hamming distance 2 were collapsed together, and singletons that could not be merged were discarded. Reads were aligned against IMGT to assign V, D and J genes, CDR3 length and insertions or deletions at six rearrangement sites. Clonotype counts were normalized to sorted cell number within each subset before computing true diversity and Gini coefficients with the tcR R package. Repertoire sharing was quantified using the overlap coefficient calculated on TCRB nucleotide sequences. Out-of-frame TCRB sequences from naive cells were analyzed as a proxy for the pre-selection repertoire. TCRdb limited this immuneACCESS table to in-frame rearrangements with V and J called. A share of clones is missing; checked studies link under half to unresolved V genes, and the rest is unexplained. V, J and clone size reflect that table, while D and trimming were determined from the DNA. Across this sample there are about 240,000 clones, with about 14% seen only once. The ten largest clones represent approximately 0.018% of the sample.

V is cut by 0 bases and J by 0 bases, and the space between the germline ends is 9 bases. The CDR3 goes from the cysteine to the phenylalanine over 16 residues. The entry retains the CDR3 DNA only, 48 bases that are in frame from base 1. As encoded in the germline V gene, CDR1 is SGDLS while CDR2 is YYNGEE. Results the study describes overall, beyond this receptor: In all four CD4+ subsets, TCRB CDR3 length was moderately but significantly shorter in type 1 diabetes patients. Patients with type 1 diabetes made fewer insertions and deleted more nucleotides at VDJ recombination sites, implying thymic rearrangement abnormalities. Sequencing cDNA rather than genomic DNA could over-represent highly expressing activated cells, although activation and CD3 levels did not differ between groups. Only small numbers of individuals were included in the HLA sub-analyses, which left unresolved whether HLA type had any influence on TCRB rearrangement. Shorter templates might be favored by PCR, yet because patient and control samples were amplified and corrected together, any such skew would affect both groups equally. Naive, central memory and regulatory TCRB repertoires appeared more similar among patients than among healthy donors.

Each donor gave one peripheral blood draw, averaging approximately 110 mL, which was collected into heparinised tubes. Naive, central memory, regulatory and stem cell-like memory CD4+ T cells were sorted on a BD FACSAria II using a panel including CD45RO, CCR7, CD25, CD127, CD95 and CD27. Purity was above 98% for every sorted population. PBMCs were isolated immediately by Lymphoprep density gradient centrifugation and stained directly without culture. To minimize batch effects, samples were stained and sorted in pairs, one healthy donor with one patient per experiment. The chain was built from TRBV9 and TRBJ2-2; a tentative D call is TRBD1 (5 bases match). The sample comprised naive CD4+ T cells from blood. This sample's cell subset or site label indicates: true naive CD4+ T cells. This clonotype was sampled from a man in his thirties or forties with type 1 diabetes. The base sequence is TGTGCCAGCAGCGTAGGACCAGGGCCGAACACCGGGGAGCTGTTTTTT. It codes for CASSVGPGPNTGELFF.